This passage covers 20 T cell receptor beta chains from one sample sequenced in a study of blood T cell repertoires in COVID-19 (dated by TCRdb to 2019 to 2021). Libraries were constructed by the immunoSEQ multiplex PCR assay. In TCRdb, the immuneACCESS table is reduced to in-frame sequences with V and J assigned. These tables do not hold every clone; where another copy was compared, an unresolved V gene accounts for under half, and the others remain unexplained. Counted in this sample were approximately 500,000 clones; around nine tenths of them appeared once. The top ten clonotypes cover 7.5% to 9.5% of the sample. What was sequenced was peripheral blood. These receptors all stem from a woman between 50 and 59 years old with COVID-19, enrolled during active disease.

V and J are TRBV2 and TRBJ1-2; 12 positions agree with TRBD1. V lost 6 bases, J lost 3 bases, and 8 bases stayed unmatched. Per germline, CDR1 SNHLY and CDR2 FYNNEI. The CDR3 runs to 16 residues. The CDR3 nucleotides read TGTGCCAGCAGGGGCCGCGGGACAGGGGGCGACTATGGCTACACCTTC. This sequence encodes CASRGRGTGGDYGYTF. Filled out from reference TRBV2 and TRBJ1-2, the complete variable domain reads EPEVTQTPSHQVTQMGQEVILRCVPISNHLYFYWYRQILGQKVEFLVSFYNNEISEKSEIFDDQFSVERPDGSNFTLKIRSTKLEDSAMYFCASRGRGTGGDYGYTFGSGTRLTVV.

This clone came up a few times. The chain combines TRBV29-1 with TRBJ1-3; D not certain. V lost 3 bases and J 0 bases, leaving 9 bases between the germline ends. CDR3 size: 14 residues. The germline V gene encodes CDR1 SQVTM and CDR2 ANQGSEA. CDR3 protein: CSVDKGDSGNTIYF. The CDR3 DNA sequence: TGCAGCGTTGATAAGGGAGACTCTGGAAACACCATATATTTT.

The rearrangement links TRBV12-3 or TRBV12-4 to TRBJ1-6; 8 bases are a match to TRBD1. CDR3 length: 13 amino acids. The junction had 0 bases not matched to a gene; V was cut back by 3 bases and J by 8 bases. CDR3 region: CASSLDRDSPLHF. For the CDR3, the DNA is TGTGCCAGCAGTTTGGACAGGGATTCACCCCTCCACTTT.

The gene calls are TRBV6-2 or TRBV6-3 and TRBJ1-2, with TRBD1 matching over 9 bases. After removal of 5 bases from V and 6 bases from J, the junction contained 4 bases not matched to a gene. The CDR3 totals 13 residues. Germline loops: CDR1 MNHEY, CDR2 SVGEGT. Here the CDR3 DNA reads TGTGCCAGCAGTCAACAGGGGGCCGATGGCTACACCTTC. Protein: CASSQQGADGYTF.

The chain links TRBV2 to TRBJ1-2; D is unresolved. V gave up 4 bases and J gave up 8 bases, with 14 bases separating them. Germline V lookup: CDR1 SNHLY, CDR2 FYNNEI. CDR3 length: 13 residues. CDR3 nucleotides: TGTGCCAGCAGTGCACTACCTTCATACGGCTACACCTTC. This gives the protein CASSALPSYGYTF.

The rearrangement uses TRBV12-3 or TRBV12-4 and TRBJ2-2; possible D gene TRBD1, 6 bases. The ends were cut back, 6 bases at V and 5 bases at J, with 10 bases in the middle. This CDR3 has 13 residues. Here the CDR3 reads CASRSTGTGELFF. CDR3 nucleotides: TGTGCCAGCAGATCAACAGGGACCGGGGAGCTGTTTTTT.

This clone was found a few times. The rearrangement links TRBV5-6 to TRBJ1-6; D is unresolved. The germline V gene has CDR1 SGHDT and CDR2 YYEEEE. CDR3 length equals 14 residues. Trimming removed 6 bases from V and 5 bases from J, with 12 bases in between. In DNA form, the CDR3 reads TGTGCCAGCACCCTTAGGGAGGATAATTCACCCCTCCACTTT. This encodes CASTLREDNSPLHF.

This rearrangement joins TRBV19 to TRBJ1-1; 7 bases agree with TRBD1. The V gene end was trimmed by 4 bases and the J gene end by 0 bases; junction bases not matched to a gene: 14. Germline V gene sequence: CDR1 LNHDA, CDR2 SQIVND (reference sequence). This CDR3 contains 18 residues. The CDR3 spells CASSKGPWVGTVNTEAFF. In nucleotides, the CDR3 is TGTGCCAGTAGTAAAGGCCCCTGGGTAGGGACAGTGAACACTGAAGCTTTCTTT.

This clone was seen just once. J is TRBJ1-1 and V is TRBV7-9; 9 bases fit TRBD1. Losses at the gene ends were 3 bases for V and 1 base for J; bases not matched to a gene: 3. Germline assignment: CDR1 SEHNR and CDR2 FQNEAQ (reference sequence). This CDR3 contains 15 residues. For the CDR3, the DNA is TGTGCCAGCAGCTTGACAGGGGGAGAGAACACTGAAGCTTTCTTT. This encodes CASSLTGGENTEAFF.

The chain is built from TRBV12-5 and TRBJ2-1, with 9 bases that match TRBD1. Trimming took 2 bases from V and 3 from J; bases not matched to a gene: 8. The germline V gene encodes CDR1 LGHNT and CDR2 FRNRAP. This CDR3 is built from 17 residues. CDR3 region: CASGLFAGTGLYNEQFF. CDR3 in DNA: TGTGCTAGTGGTTTGTTCGCCGGGACAGGGCTCTACAATGAGCAGTTCTTC.

Only one count was recorded for this clone. J is TRBJ2-1 and V is TRBV2; 11 bases are a match to TRBD2. The V gene's germline CDR1 is SNHLY and CDR2 FYNNEI. Trimming at V came to 4 bases and at J to 8 bases, leaving 10 bases not matched to a gene. CDR3 size: 16 residues. The CDR3 bases are TGTGCCAGCAGTGGGGCAACTAGCGGGGGATACCATGAGCAGTTCTTC. This codes for CASSGATSGGYHEQFF.

The genes are TRBV12-3 or TRBV12-4 and TRBJ2-2, with D perhaps matching TRBD2 (6 bases). Trimming removed 8 bases from V and 6 bases from J, with 13 bases in between. This CDR3 is 13 amino acids long. CDR3 region: CASSTRGAGELFF. DNA for the CDR3: TGTGCCAGCTCGACTAGGGGAGCCGGGGAGCTGTTTTTT.

The chain joins TRBV4-1 to TRBJ2-3, with 13 bases fitting TRBD2. Per the germline V gene, CDR1 is MGHRA and CDR2 is YSYEKL. Trimming at V came to 5 bases and at J to 1 base, leaving 9 bases not matched to a gene. The CDR3 is made up of 18 amino acids. The CDR3 DNA sequence: TGCGCCAGCAGCATACGACCCGGGACTAGCGGGGGCACAGATACGCAGTATTTT. Translation: CASSIRPGTSGGTDTQYF.

The chain joins TRBV29-1 to TRBJ2-7; no clear D. This CDR3 comprises 12 residues. Trimming stripped 5 bases from V and 0 bases from J, with 8 bases between. Per the germline V gene, CDR1 is SQVTM and CDR2 is ANQGSEA. The CDR3 DNA reads as TGCAGCGTTTCCGTTTCCTCCTACGAGCAGTACTTC. It translates to CSVSVSSYEQYF.

The chain links TRBV6-6 to TRBJ2-7, with 7 nucleotides matching TRBD1. The CDR3 has 16 residues. Germline V lookup: CDR1 MNHNY, CDR2 SVGAGI (reference sequence). With 6 bases clipped from V and 3 bases from J, the junction kept 14 bases outside the gene matches. The CDR3 nucleotides are TGTGCCAGCAGGAGCGCTATCGCACGGGACAGCTACGAGCAGTACTTC. Protein sequence: CASRSAIARDSYEQYF.

The rearrangement uses TRBV7-9 and TRBJ1-1; 11 bases map to TRBD1. This CDR3 is 16 amino acids long. The J segment lost 6 bases and the V segment lost 1 base, leaving 7 bases of the junction unmatched. Germline CDR1 SEHNR, CDR2 FQNEAQ (reference sequence). CDR3 nucleotide sequence: TGTGCCAGCAGCTTAGACCCGGGGACAGGGGGAGCTGAAGCTTTCTTT. It specifies CASSLDPGTGGAEAFF.

The chain joins TRBV6-6 to TRBJ2-1, with a weak D call TRBD2 (5 bases). The ends were cut back, 1 base at V and 7 bases at J, with 8 bases in the middle. CDR3 length: 13 amino acids. From germline, CDR1 is MNHNY and CDR2 SVGAGI (reference sequence). The CDR3 is CASSYLQRNEQFF. The CDR3 DNA reads TGTGCCAGCAGTTACTTACAGCGGAATGAGCAGTTCTTC.

The chain uses TRBV19 and TRBJ1-1, with 7 bases identical to TRBD1. The CDR3 runs 12 residues. V dropped 10 bases and J dropped 5; count of bases not matched to a gene: 7. The germline V gene has CDR1 LNHDA and CDR2 SQIVND (reference sequence). The CDR3 loop reads CAKGQAGTEAFF. The CDR3 DNA is TGTGCCAAAGGACAGGCGGGGACTGAAGCTTTCTTT.

The chain uses TRBV7-2 and TRBJ1-5; 7 bases fit TRBD1. The CDR3 contains 19 residues. The V and J ends lost 1 base and 0 bases, in that order; junction bases with no gene match: 12. CDR1 is SGHTA, CDR2 FQGNSA, per germline. The CDR3 nucleotides are TGTGCCAGCAGCTTAGACTCCGGGACAGAGTTCTATAGCAATCAGCCCCAGCATTTT. Its protein product is CASSLDSGTEFYSNQPQHF.

The chain links TRBV6-1 to TRBJ1-2; D not certain. Trimming left V 6 bases short and J 3 bases short, with 11 bases between. This CDR3 has 13 residues. CDR1 is MNHNS, CDR2 SASEGT, per germline. The CDR3, as DNA: TGTGCCAGCAGATCACAGAGAGACTATGGCTACACCTTC. This encodes CASRSQRDYGYTF.